The 27 T cell receptor beta chains presented below share a single source sample, sequenced in a study of blood T cell repertoires in COVID-19. Profiling relied on immunoSEQ multiplex PCR, and the TCRdb table lists in-frame clones only, not all of them. The sample has about 190,000 clones, approximately 90% seen once. Sequencing input: peripheral blood. The source is a man aged 25 to 40 with acute or convalescent COVID-19.

The V gene is TRBV6-2 or TRBV6-3, the J gene TRBJ2-4, with a possible D match to TRBD1 (5 bases). V lost 6 bases and J lost 0, with 15 bases in between. The germline V gene encodes CDR1 MNHEY and CDR2 SVGEGT. This CDR3 contains 16 residues. CDR3 sequence: CASSLNRLLAKNIQYF. The CDR3 bases are TGTGCCAGCAGCTTAAACAGGTTACTAGCCAAAAACATTCAGTACTTC.

This chain joins TRBV21-1 and TRBJ1-1. TRBV21-1 is marked as a pseudogene. This CDR3 contains 13 residues. The CDR3 region has the DNA TGTGCCAGCAGCTTTCAATCGAGGGAGGTGGCTTTCTTT. Its translation: CASSFQSREVAFF.

V is TRBV5-1 and J is TRBJ1-1, with a tentative D call TRBD1 (6 bases). V lost 2 bases and J 6 bases, leaving 11 bases between the germline ends. This CDR3 contains 13 residues. CDR1 and CDR2 from the germline V gene are SGHRS and YFSETQ. DNA for the CDR3: TGCGCCAGCAGCTTCGGTGGGGGCGCTGAAGCTTTCTTT. Amino acids: CASSFGGGAEAFF.

This chain connects TRBV9 to TRBJ1-1, with D unclear. The germline gives CDR1 SGDLS, CDR2 YYNGEE. The V and J ends lost 0 bases and 1 base respectively, with 10 bases between them. The CDR3 runs 15 residues. Here the CDR3 DNA reads TGTGCCAGCAGCGTAGTTGGTCAGGAGAACACTGAAGCTTTCTTT. Translation: CASSVVGQENTEAFF. The complete variable domain, with remaining parts taken from reference TRBV9 and TRBJ1-1, reads DSGVTQTPKHLITATGQRVTLRCSPRSGDLSVYWYQQSLDQGLQFLIQYYNGEERAKGNILERFSAQQFPDLHSELNLSSLELGDSALYFCASSVVGQENTEAFFGQGTRLTVV.

This clone has a handful of counts. The chain is built from TRBV7-3 and TRBJ2-3; D might be TRBD2 (6 bases). Trimming shortened V by 0 bases and J by 4 bases, and 11 bases separated the two germline ends. CDR1 and CDR2 (germline): SGHTA, FQGTGA. The length of the CDR3 is 15 residues. CDR3 amino acids: CASSLTGGEADTQYF. CDR3 bases: TGTGCCAGCAGCTTAACCGGGGGAGAGGCAGATACGCAGTATTTT. The full variable domain, in which reference TRBV7-3 and TRBJ2-3 provide the parts outside the CDR3, is GAGVSQTPSNKVTEKGKYVELRCDPISGHTALYWYRQSLGQGPEFLIYFQGTGAADDSGLPNDRFFAVRPEGSVSTLKIQRTERGDSAVYLCASSLTGGEADTQYFGPGTRLTVL.

This sequence joins TRBV7-9 and TRBJ1-3; no reliable D call. CDR3 size: 15 residues. Trimming removed 1 base at V and 0 bases at J, with 7 bases between. The germline CDR1 and CDR2 sequences are SEHNR and FQNEAQ (reference sequence). This chain's CDR3 is CASSLDGFSGNTIYF. CDR3 nucleotide sequence: TGTGCCAGCAGCTTAGACGGGTTCTCTGGAAACACCATATATTTT.

J is TRBJ2-5 and V is TRBV4-2, with 12 bases matching TRBD2. The junction had 3 bases not matched to a gene; V was cut back by 0 bases and J by 4 bases. Germline V gives CDR1 LGHNA, CDR2 YNFKEQ. CDR3 length equals 16 residues. CDR3 in DNA: TGTGCCAGCAGCCAAGATCCTAGCGGGGGGGCAGAGACCCAGTACTTC. It yields the protein CASSQDPSGGAETQYF.

The V and J genes are TRBV21-1 and TRBJ1-2; the D call of TRBD1 is as the table states it, not checked on the DNA. TRBV21-1 is described as a pseudogene. This CDR3 region has 14 residues. CDR3 nucleotide sequence: TGTGCCAGCACGGGACCTCAGGGGATCCTTGGCTACACCTTC. Amino acids: CASTGPQGILGYTF.

This chain connects TRBV6-5 to TRBJ1-1; 7 nucleotides match TRBD1. This CDR3 spans 14 amino acids. The germline V gene has CDR1 MNHEY and CDR2 SVGAGI. V was clipped by 7 bases and J by 3 bases; unmatched bases: 8. The DNA of the CDR3 is TGTGCCAGCAACAGAGGGGGCGCGGACACTGAAGCTTTCTTT. Residues: CASNRGGADTEAFF.

The DNA of the CDR3 is TGTGCCAGCCTTGTAGCAGGGGGCGTAAATCAGCCCCAGCATTTT. Residues: CASLVAGGVNQPQHF. V usage is TRBV6-5 and J usage is TRBJ1-5; 8 bases align to TRBD1. This CDR3 is built from 15 residues. Germline CDR1 is MNHEY and CDR2 is SVGAGI. V shed 8 bases, J shed 4 bases, and the junction held 10 bases outside the gene matches.

V is TRBV5-5 and J is TRBJ2-1, with D possibly being TRBD2 (6 bases). Between the trimmed V and J ends, which lost 0 bases and 2 bases, there was a span of 9 bases. This CDR3 contains 15 residues. Germline V gives CDR1 SGHKS, CDR2 YYEKEE (reference sequence). The CDR3 DNA reads as TGTGCCAGCAGCTTGGCCGGGAGTCCCTACAATGAGCAGTTCTTC. It is translated as CASSLAGSPYNEQFF.

This clone has only a few counts. The chain employs TRBV11-3 and TRBJ2-1, with TRBD1 as a possible D gene (6 bases). Germline V CDR1 and CDR2: SGHNT, YENEEA. CDR3 length equals 13 residues. V lost 5 bases, J lost 8 bases, and 13 bases lay in between. This CDR3 reads CASSPNYRDEQFF. DNA for the CDR3: TGTGCCAGCAGCCCGAATTACAGGGATGAGCAGTTCTTC.

V gene TRBV5-1 combines with J gene TRBJ2-7, with 7 bases aligning to TRBD2. This CDR3 comprises 15 residues. V lost 3 bases, J lost 2 bases, and 8 bases stayed unmatched. Looked up from germline, CDR1 is SGHRS and CDR2 is YFSETQ. The chain's CDR3 is CASSWTRLAPYEQYF. CDR3 coding DNA: TGCGCCAGCAGCTGGACCCGACTAGCCCCCTACGAGCAGTACTTC.

The chain has TRBV9 and TRBJ1-1, with 11 bases matching TRBD1. CDR3 length: 18 amino acids. Germline V gives CDR1 SGDLS, CDR2 YYNGEE. J gave up 4 bases and V 0 bases, and 11 bases lay outside the gene matches. The CDR3 sequence: CASSVGLFLGTGGTEAFF. Written as DNA, the CDR3 is TGTGCCAGCAGCGTAGGTCTTTTTCTCGGGACAGGGGGCACTGAAGCTTTCTTT.

This chain joins TRBV30 and TRBJ2-7; 9 bases are a match to TRBD2. This CDR3 has 16 residues. The germline CDR1 and CDR2 sequences are GTSNPN and SVGIG (reference sequence). The trim removed 3 bases at V and 1 base at J, leaving 10 bases unmatched. In DNA form, the CDR3 reads TGTGCCTGGAGCCCCCCCCGGAGCGGGGGGTCCTACGAGCAGTACTTC. Its translation: CAWSPPRSGGSYEQYF.

The chain is built from TRBV5-1 and TRBJ2-3; 10 positions match TRBD2. The CDR3 spans 16 residues. V was clipped by 3 bases and J by 3 bases; unmatched bases: 7. Germline lookup yields CDR1 SGHRS and CDR2 YFSETQ. For the CDR3, the DNA is TGCGCCAGCAGCTGGCAATTAGCGGGGGGAACAGATACGCAGTATTTT. Its translation: CASSWQLAGGTDTQYF.

J is TRBJ2-3 and V is TRBV28; 7 positions match TRBD2. CDR3 length equals 11 residues. V trimming: 5 bases; J trimming: 14 bases; junction bases outside the gene matches: 7. The germline CDR1 and CDR2 sequences are MDHEN and SYDVKM. The CDR3 region is CASSTRTRRYF. The CDR3 bases are TGTGCCAGCAGTACCCGGACTAGGAGGTATTTT.

This clone was observed a single time. The V and J genes are TRBV29-1 and TRBJ1-1, with D unclear. Germline V gene data show CDR1 as SQVTM and CDR2 as ANQGSEA. The V gene lost 4 bases and the J gene lost 1 base, with 7 bases spanning the gap. The CDR3 spans 12 residues. The CDR3, as DNA: TGCAGCGTTGCGGCGGAGAACACTGAAGCTTTCTTT. As protein: CSVAAENTEAFF.

The chain carries TRBV5-1 and TRBJ2-1; TRBD2 matches 8 bases. The CDR3 covers 17 residues. CDR1 and CDR2 (germline): SGHRS, YFSETQ. V dropped 4 bases and J dropped 7; count of bases not matched to a gene: 16. The CDR3 DNA sequence: TGCGCCAGCAGCCCGGCCCCTACTAGCGGACCGTCTAATGAGCAGTTCTTC. This sequence encodes CASSPAPTSGPSNEQFF.

The chain links TRBV18 to TRBJ2-2, with 9 bases aligning to TRBD2. Trimming at V came to 8 bases and at J to 0 bases, leaving 4 bases not matched to a gene. The CDR3 length is 15 residues. The germline gives CDR1 KGHSH, CDR2 LQKENI. CDR3 coding DNA: TGTGCCAGCCCGCCTAGCGGGACGAACACCGGGGAGCTGTTTTTT. This sequence encodes CASPPSGTNTGELFF. The entire variable domain, with the rest obtained from reference TRBV18 and TRBJ2-2, is as follows: NAGVMQNPRHLVRRRGQEARLRCSPMKGHSHVYWYRQLPEEGLKFMVYLQKENIIDESGMPKERFSAEFPKEGPSILRIQQVVRGDSAAYFCASPPSGTNTGELFFGEGSRLTVL.

V gene TRBV4-1 combines with J gene TRBJ2-1, with 8 bases that match TRBD1. V lost 2 bases and J lost 1; bases outside the gene matches: 1. The CDR3 is 15 residues long. The germline V gene has CDR1 MGHRA and CDR2 YSYEKL. CDR3 sequence reads: CASSQNRGSYNEQFF. The CDR3 DNA is TGCGCCAGCAGCCAAAACAGGGGGTCCTACAATGAGCAGTTCTTC.

V usage is TRBV6-5 and J usage is TRBJ2-1; 10 nucleotides line up with TRBD1. In germline, CDR1 is MNHEY, CDR2 SVGAGI. The CDR3 covers 15 residues. V trimming: 0 bases; J trimming: 10 bases; junction bases outside the gene matches: 6. The CDR3 DNA follows: TGTGCCAGCAGTTACTCTCGGGGACAGGGGTTGGAGCAGTTCTTC. This sequence encodes CASSYSRGQGLEQFF.

The gene calls are TRBV19 and TRBJ1-3, with a weak D call TRBD1 (6 bases). Per the germline V gene, CDR1 is LNHDA and CDR2 is SQIVND (reference sequence). Trimming removed 5 bases at V and 8 bases at J, with 22 bases between. This CDR3 has 16 residues. CDR3 loop: CASSVYAQTGGYTIYF. The CDR3 DNA sequence: TGTGCCAGTAGTGTCTACGCCCAGACAGGAGGCTACACCATATATTTT.

This clone was recorded a few times. The chain couples TRBV19 to TRBJ2-1; 9 bases map to TRBD2. The CDR3 totals 16 residues. The V gene end was trimmed by 4 bases and the J gene end by 9 bases; junction bases not matched to a gene: 13. CDR1 and CDR2 (germline): LNHDA, SQIVND (reference sequence). CDR3 in amino acids: CASSTRGSGRIGEQFF. In DNA form, the CDR3 reads TGTGCCAGTAGTACCCGTGGTAGCGGGAGAATCGGTGAGCAGTTCTTC.

This chain connects TRBV7-8 to TRBJ2-2; no reliable D call. CDR3 length: 17 amino acids. V was trimmed by 0 bases and J by 5 bases, leaving 16 bases between them. Germline V CDR1 and CDR2: SGHVS, FQNEAQ. CDR3 nucleotides: TGTGCCAGCAGCTTAGCCACGGGTTCACGGGTTACCGGGGAGCTGTTTTTT. Protein product: CASSLATGSRVTGELFF.

V is TRBV9 and J is TRBJ2-1; maybe TRBD2 (6 bases). This CDR3 is 16 amino acids long. V lost 0 bases and J lost 9, with 19 bases in between. Per germline, CDR1 SGDLS and CDR2 YYNGEE. The CDR3 DNA follows: TGTGCCAGCAGCGTAGTGCCTAGCGAAAAAGACGGTGAGCAGTTCTTC. This translates into CASSVVPSEKDGEQFF.

This rearrangement joins TRBV4-1 to TRBJ1-5; D remains unclear. V was clipped by 2 bases and J by 4 bases, with 12 bases between them. Germline V gives CDR1 MGHRA, CDR2 YSYEKL. The CDR3 extends over 15 amino acids. CDR3 sequence (DNA): TGCGCCAGCAGCCAAATCCGGGAGACTAATCAGCCCCAGCATTTT. It translates to CASSQIRETNQPQHF.